A selection of T cell receptor beta chains follows, all from one sample in a study of neurological immune-mediated disorders. Using its own MiXCR run on the 5' RACE reads, TCRdb lists one record per CDR3 protein. Counted here are roughly 48,000 distinct CDR3 sequences, over 5.5% occurring once; the ten biggest clones make up approximately 1.5%. Sequencing was performed on CD4+ T cells from blood. The receptors were sampled from a woman aged 18 to 35 with multiple sclerosis. Each CDR3 is given with its conserved first and last residue. A D gene is named only where the DNA matches it firmly. Size is omitted from some rows. Given values are once, few, many or a class for expanded clones.

CDR3 protein: CASSESAGWVNEQFF
CDR3 DNA: TGCGCCAGCAGTGAGTCGGCGGGTTGGGTCAATGAGCAGTTCTTC
D gene: NA
CDR3 length: 15
clone size: many
J gene: TRBJ2-1
V gene: TRBV10-1

CDR3 protein: CSVENRRAPSTIYF
CDR3 DNA: TGCAGTGTCGAAAATCGAAGGGCCCCAAGCACCATATATTTT
D gene: NA
CDR3 length: 14
clone size: many
J gene: TRBJ1-3
V gene: TRBV20-1

CDR3 protein: CASSSIAGQGVGSPIDF
CDR3 DNA: TGTGCCAGCAGCTCGATCGCTGGACAGGGCGTGGGGTCACCCATCGACTTT
D gene: TRBD1
CDR3 length: 17
clone size: NA
J gene: TRBJ1-6
V gene: TRBV7-8

CDR3 protein: CASSLARRGGHGYTF
CDR3 DNA: TGTGCCAGCAGTTTAGCGCGAAGAGGGGGGCATGGCTACACCTTC
D gene: NA
CDR3 length: 15
clone size: many
J gene: TRBJ1-2
V gene: TRBV12-3/TRBV12-4

CDR3 protein: CASSLDSSGGNTIYF
CDR3 DNA: TGTGCCAGCAGCTTGGACTCCTCAGGGGGAAACACCATATATTTT
D gene: NA
CDR3 length: 15
clone size: many
J gene: TRBJ1-3
V gene: TRBV5-5

CDR3 protein: CASSQVDRAYGYTF
CDR3 DNA: TGTGCCAGCAGCCAAGTAGACAGGGCCTATGGCTACACCTTC
D gene: TRBD1
CDR3 length: 14
clone size: few
J gene: TRBJ1-2
V gene: TRBV14

CDR3 protein: CASSLGQGYSNQPQHF
CDR3 DNA: TGTGCCAGCAGCTTAGGACAGGGATATAGCAATCAGCCCCAGCATTTT
D gene: TRBD1
CDR3 length: 16
clone size: many
J gene: TRBJ1-5
V gene: TRBV7-6

CDR3 protein: CASRHRDLQDEKLFF
CDR3 DNA: TGTGCCAGCAGACACAGGGACCTTCAGGACGAAAAACTGTTTTTT
D gene: NA
CDR3 length: 15
clone size: many
J gene: TRBJ1-4
V gene: TRBV7-2

CDR3 protein: CASSQDTAGQATYEQYF
CDR3 DNA: TGTGCCAGCAGCCAAGATACGGCAGGACAGGCAACCTACGAGCAGTACTTC
D gene: TRBD1
CDR3 length: 17
clone size: many
J gene: TRBJ2-7
V gene: TRBV3-1

CDR3 protein: CSAETGEVGQPQHF
CDR3 DNA: TGCAGTGCCGAGACAGGGGAGGTCGGTCAGCCCCAGCATTTT
D gene: TRBD1
CDR3 length: 14
clone size: NA
J gene: TRBJ1-5
V gene: TRBV20-1

CDR3 protein: CASSSRPPPGSQPQHF
CDR3 DNA: TGTGCCAGCAGTTCTCGGCCCCCGCCTGGAAGTCAGCCCCAGCATTTT
D gene: NA
CDR3 length: 16
clone size: many
J gene: TRBJ1-5
V gene: TRBV6-5

CDR3 protein: CATSDIASIQYF
CDR3 DNA: TGTGCCACCAGTGACATTGCCTCGATTCAGTACTTC
D gene: NA
CDR3 length: 12
clone size: many
J gene: TRBJ2-4
V gene: TRBV24-1

CDR3 protein: CASSGLAGGYSSYNEQFF
CDR3 DNA: TGTGCCAGCAGCGGACTAGCGGGGGGTTATAGCTCCTACAATGAGCAGTTCTTC
D gene: TRBD2
CDR3 length: 18
clone size: many
J gene: TRBJ2-1
V gene: TRBV9

CDR3 protein: CASSFGRGFEKLFF
CDR3 DNA: TGTGCCAGCAGTTTCGGCAGGGGGTTTGAAAAACTGTTTTTT
D gene: TRBD1
CDR3 length: 14
clone size: many
J gene: TRBJ1-4
V gene: TRBV12-3/TRBV12-4

CDR3 protein: CASRPLGDGRSGELFF
CDR3 DNA: TGTGCTAGCAGACCCCTGGGGGACGGCCGCTCCGGGGAGCTGTTTTTT
D gene: NA
CDR3 length: 16
clone size: many
J gene: TRBJ2-2
V gene: TRBV7-7

CDR3 protein: CASSRQISGNTIYF
CDR3 DNA: TGTGCCAGCAGCCGACAGATTTCTGGAAACACCATATATTTT
D gene: NA
CDR3 length: 14
clone size: many
J gene: TRBJ1-3
V gene: TRBV7-2

CDR3 protein: CASSQGTGDTNTGELFF
CDR3 DNA: TGTGCCAGCAGCCAAGGGACAGGGGACACGAACACCGGGGAGCTGTTTTTT
D gene: TRBD1
CDR3 length: 17
clone size: few
J gene: TRBJ2-2
V gene: TRBV7-3

CDR3 protein: CASSPLTGHRDGYTF
CDR3 DNA: TGTGCCAGCAGTCCCCTGACAGGGCACCGAGATGGCTACACCTTC
D gene: TRBD1
CDR3 length: 15
clone size: many
J gene: TRBJ1-2
V gene: TRBV28

CDR3 protein: CASSNRGSYEQYF
CDR3 DNA: TGTGCCAGCTCAAATAGGGGCAGTTACGAGCAGTACTTC
D gene: NA
CDR3 length: 13
clone size: NA
J gene: TRBJ2-7
V gene: TRBV18

CDR3 protein: CASRQGNNSPLHF
CDR3 DNA: TGTGCCAGCAGACAGGGGAATAATTCACCCCTCCACTTT
D gene: TRBD1
CDR3 length: 13
clone size: many
J gene: TRBJ1-6
V gene: TRBV2

CDR3 protein: CASSLDRGRETQYF
CDR3 DNA: TGTGCCAGCAGTTTAGACAGGGGGAGGGAGACCCAGTACTTC
D gene: TRBD1
CDR3 length: 14
clone size: medium-sized
J gene: TRBJ2-5
V gene: TRBV12-3/TRBV12-4

CDR3 protein: CASSRSRTGGAETEAFF
CDR3 DNA: TGTGCCAGCAGCCGAAGTCGGACAGGGGGCGCGGAAACTGAAGCTTTCTTT
D gene: TRBD1
CDR3 length: 17
clone size: many
J gene: TRBJ1-1
V gene: TRBV7-9

CDR3 protein: CASSVDAGVGGYTF
CDR3 DNA: TGTGCCAGCAGCGTAGATGCAGGGGTCGGGGGCTACACCTTC
D gene: NA
CDR3 length: 14
clone size: many
J gene: TRBJ1-2
V gene: TRBV9

CDR3 protein: CASSPGTGVSGANVLTF
CDR3 DNA: TGTGCCAGCAGCCCCGGGACAGGGGTCTCCGGGGCCAACGTCCTGACTTTC
D gene: TRBD1
CDR3 length: 17
clone size: many
J gene: TRBJ2-6
V gene: TRBV5-6

CDR3 protein: CASSPGSSGNTIYF
CDR3 DNA: TGTGCCAGCAGCCCCGGGAGCTCTGGAAACACCATATATTTT
D gene: NA
CDR3 length: 14
clone size: many
J gene: TRBJ1-3
V gene: TRBV5-5

CDR3 protein: CAISQSSYNEQFF
CDR3 DNA: TGTGCCATCAGTCAGAGCTCCTACAATGAGCAGTTCTTC
D gene: NA
CDR3 length: 13
clone size: NA
J gene: TRBJ2-1
V gene: TRBV10-3

CDR3 protein: CASSLGQPQETQYF
CDR3 DNA: TGTGCCAGCAGCTTAGGACAGCCCCAAGAGACCCAGTACTTC
D gene: NA
CDR3 length: 14
clone size: many
J gene: TRBJ2-5
V gene: TRBV7-9

CDR3 protein: CASSNWAGVVETQYF
CDR3 DNA: TGTGCCAGCAGTAATTGGGCGGGAGTTGTTGAGACCCAGTACTTC
D gene: TRBD2
CDR3 length: 15
clone size: many
J gene: TRBJ2-5
V gene: TRBV27